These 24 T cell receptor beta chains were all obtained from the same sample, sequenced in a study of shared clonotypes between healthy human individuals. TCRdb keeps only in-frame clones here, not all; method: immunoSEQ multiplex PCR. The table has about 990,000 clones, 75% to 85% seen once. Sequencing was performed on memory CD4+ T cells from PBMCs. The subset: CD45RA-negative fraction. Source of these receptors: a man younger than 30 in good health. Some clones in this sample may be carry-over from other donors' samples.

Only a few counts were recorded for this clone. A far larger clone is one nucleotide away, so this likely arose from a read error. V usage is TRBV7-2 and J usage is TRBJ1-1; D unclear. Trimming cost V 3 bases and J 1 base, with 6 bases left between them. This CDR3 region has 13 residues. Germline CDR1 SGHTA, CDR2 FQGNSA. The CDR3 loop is CASSFKRNTEAFF. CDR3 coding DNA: TGTGCCAGCAGCTTTAAGAGGAACACTGAAGCTTTCTTT.

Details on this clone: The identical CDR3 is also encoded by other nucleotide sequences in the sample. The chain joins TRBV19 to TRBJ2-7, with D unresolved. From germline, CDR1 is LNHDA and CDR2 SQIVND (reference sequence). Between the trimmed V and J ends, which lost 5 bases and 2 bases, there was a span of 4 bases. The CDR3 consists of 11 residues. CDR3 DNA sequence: TGTGCCAGTAGTGGCCCCTACGAGCAGTACTTC. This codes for CASSGPYEQYF. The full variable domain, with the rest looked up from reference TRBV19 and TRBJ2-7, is DGGITQSPKYLFRKEGQNVTLSCEQNLNHDAMYWYRQDPGQGLRLIYYSQIVNDFQKGDIAEGYSVSREKKESFPLTVTSAQKNPTAFYLCASSGPYEQYFGPGTRLTVT.

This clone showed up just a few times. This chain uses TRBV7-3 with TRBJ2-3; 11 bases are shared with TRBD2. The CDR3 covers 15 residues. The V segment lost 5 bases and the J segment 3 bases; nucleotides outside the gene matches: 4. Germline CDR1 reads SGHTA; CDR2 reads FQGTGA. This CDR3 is CASSPRTSGTDTQYF. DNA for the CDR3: TGTGCCAGCAGCCCCAGGACTAGCGGGACAGATACGCAGTATTTT.

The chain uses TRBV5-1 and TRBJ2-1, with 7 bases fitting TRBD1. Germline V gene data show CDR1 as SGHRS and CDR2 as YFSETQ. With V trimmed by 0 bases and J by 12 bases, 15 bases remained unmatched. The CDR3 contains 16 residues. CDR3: CASSLGGTVTVVGQFF. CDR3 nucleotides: TGCGCCAGCAGCTTGGGAGGGACAGTGACCGTCGTGGGGCAGTTCTTC.

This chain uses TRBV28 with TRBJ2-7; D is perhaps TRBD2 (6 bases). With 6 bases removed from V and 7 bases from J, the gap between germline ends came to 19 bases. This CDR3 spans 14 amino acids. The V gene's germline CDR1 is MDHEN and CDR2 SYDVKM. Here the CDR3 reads CASSPILLAKEQYF. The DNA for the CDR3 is TGTGCCAGCAGCCCAATCCTCCTAGCGAAGGAGCAGTACTTC.

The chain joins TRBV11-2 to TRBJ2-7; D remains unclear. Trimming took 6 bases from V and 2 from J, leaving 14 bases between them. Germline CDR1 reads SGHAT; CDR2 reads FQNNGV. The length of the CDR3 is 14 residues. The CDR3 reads CASSPHTLTYEQYF. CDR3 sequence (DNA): TGTGCCAGCAGTCCTCACACCTTAACCTACGAGCAGTACTTC.

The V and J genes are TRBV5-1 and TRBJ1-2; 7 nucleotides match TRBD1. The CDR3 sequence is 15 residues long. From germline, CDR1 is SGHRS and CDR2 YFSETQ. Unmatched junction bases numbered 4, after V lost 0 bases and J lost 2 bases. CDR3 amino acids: CASSLVGQLNYGYTF. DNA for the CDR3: TGCGCCAGCAGCTTGGTGGGACAGCTAAACTATGGCTACACCTTC.

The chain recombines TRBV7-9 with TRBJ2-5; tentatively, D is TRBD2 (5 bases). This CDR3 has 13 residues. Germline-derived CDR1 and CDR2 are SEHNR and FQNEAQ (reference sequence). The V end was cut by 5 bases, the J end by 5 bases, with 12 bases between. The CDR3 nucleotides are TGTGCCAGCAGCACAATCACGGGGGAGACCCAGTACTTC. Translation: CASSTITGETQYF.

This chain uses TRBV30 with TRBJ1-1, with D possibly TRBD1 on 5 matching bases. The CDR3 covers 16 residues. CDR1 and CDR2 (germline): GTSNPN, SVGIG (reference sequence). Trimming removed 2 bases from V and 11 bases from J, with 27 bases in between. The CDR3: CAWSRGDRSIGERAFF. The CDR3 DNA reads TGTGCCTGGAGTCGCGGGGACCGGTCGATCGGCGAACGGGCTTTCTTT. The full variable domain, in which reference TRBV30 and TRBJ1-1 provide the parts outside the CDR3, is SQTIHQWPATLVQPVGSPLSLECTVEGTSNPNLYWYRQAAGRGLQLLFYSVGIGQISSEVPQNLSASRPQDRQFILSSKKLLLSDSGFYLCAWSRGDRSIGERAFFGQGTRLTVV.

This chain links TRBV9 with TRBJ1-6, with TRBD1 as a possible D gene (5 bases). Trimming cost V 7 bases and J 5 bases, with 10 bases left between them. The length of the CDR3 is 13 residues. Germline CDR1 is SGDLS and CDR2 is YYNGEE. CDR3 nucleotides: TGTGCCAGCCAGGGAGGGGATAATTCACCCCTCCACTTT. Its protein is CASQGGDNSPLHF.

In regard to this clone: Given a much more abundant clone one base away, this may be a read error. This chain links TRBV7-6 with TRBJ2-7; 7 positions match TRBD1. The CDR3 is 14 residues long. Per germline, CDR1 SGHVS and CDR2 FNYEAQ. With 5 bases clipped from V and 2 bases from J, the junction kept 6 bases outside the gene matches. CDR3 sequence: CASSTTQGPYEQYF. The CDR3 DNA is TGTGCCAGCAGCACGACACAGGGGCCCTACGAGCAGTACTTC.

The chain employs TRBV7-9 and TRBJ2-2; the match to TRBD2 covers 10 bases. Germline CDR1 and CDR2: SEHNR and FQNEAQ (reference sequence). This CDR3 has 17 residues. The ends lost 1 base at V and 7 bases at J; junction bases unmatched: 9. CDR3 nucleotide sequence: TGTGCCAGCAGCTTAGGTCTAGCGGGAGAGGTCGGCGGGGAGCTGTTTTTT. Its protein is CASSLGLAGEVGGELFF. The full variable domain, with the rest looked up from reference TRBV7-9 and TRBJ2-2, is DTGVSQNPRHKITKRGQNVTFRCDPISEHNRLYWYRQTLGQGPEFLTYFQNEAQLEKSRLLSDRFSAERPKGSFSTLEIQRTEQGDSAMYLCASSLGLAGEVGGELFFGEGSRLTVL.

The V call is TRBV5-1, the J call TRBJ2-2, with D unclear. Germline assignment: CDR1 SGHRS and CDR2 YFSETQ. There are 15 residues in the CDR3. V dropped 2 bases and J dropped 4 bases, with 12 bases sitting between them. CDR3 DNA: TGCGCCAGCAGCTTTCCATCCGGAGTCACCGGGGAGCTGTTTTTT. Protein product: CASSFPSGVTGELFF.

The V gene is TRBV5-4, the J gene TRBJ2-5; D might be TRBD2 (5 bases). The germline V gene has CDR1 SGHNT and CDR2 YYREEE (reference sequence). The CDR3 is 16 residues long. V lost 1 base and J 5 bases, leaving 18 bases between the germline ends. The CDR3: CASSLFSGPRGETQYF. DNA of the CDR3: TGTGCCAGCAGCTTGTTTTCAGGACCTAGAGGGGAGACCCAGTACTTC.

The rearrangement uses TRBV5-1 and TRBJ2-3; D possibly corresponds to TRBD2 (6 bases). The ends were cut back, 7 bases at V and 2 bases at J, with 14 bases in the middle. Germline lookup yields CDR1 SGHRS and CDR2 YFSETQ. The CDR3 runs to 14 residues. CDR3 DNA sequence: TGCGCCAGCTGTTGGCGGGGAGTCACAGATACGCAGTATTTT. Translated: CASCWRGVTDTQYF.

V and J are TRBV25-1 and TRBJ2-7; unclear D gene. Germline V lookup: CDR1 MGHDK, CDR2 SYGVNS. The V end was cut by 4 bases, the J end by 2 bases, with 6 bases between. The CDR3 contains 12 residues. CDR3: CASSGAAYEQYF. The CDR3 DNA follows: TGTGCCAGCAGTGGGGCAGCCTACGAGCAGTACTTC.

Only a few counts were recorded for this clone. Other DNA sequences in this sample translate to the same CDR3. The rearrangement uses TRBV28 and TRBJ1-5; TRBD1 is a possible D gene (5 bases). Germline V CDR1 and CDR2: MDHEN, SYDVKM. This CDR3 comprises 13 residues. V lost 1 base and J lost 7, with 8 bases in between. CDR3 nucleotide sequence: TGTGCCAGCAGTTTATCCGGGGGGCAGCCCCAGCATTTT. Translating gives CASSLSGGQPQHF.

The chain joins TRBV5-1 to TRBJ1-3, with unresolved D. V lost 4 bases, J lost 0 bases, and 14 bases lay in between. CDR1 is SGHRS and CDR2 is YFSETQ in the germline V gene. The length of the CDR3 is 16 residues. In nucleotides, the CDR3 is TGCGCCAGCAGCAGCGGGATCTCTTACTCTGGAAACACCATATATTTT. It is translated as CASSSGISYSGNTIYF. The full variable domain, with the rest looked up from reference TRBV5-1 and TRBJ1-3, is KAGVTQTPRYLIKTRGQQVTLSCSPISGHRSVSWYQQTPGQGLQFLFEYFSETQRNKGNFPGRFSGRQFSNSRSEMNVSTLELGDSALYLCASSSGISYSGNTIYFGEGSWLTVV.

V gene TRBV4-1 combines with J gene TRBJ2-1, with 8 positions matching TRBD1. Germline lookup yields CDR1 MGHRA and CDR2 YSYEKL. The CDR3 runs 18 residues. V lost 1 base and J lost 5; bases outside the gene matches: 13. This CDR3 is CASSQVNLVPTGDNEQFF. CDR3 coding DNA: TGCGCCAGCAGCCAAGTTAATCTCGTCCCGACAGGGGACAATGAGCAGTTCTTC.

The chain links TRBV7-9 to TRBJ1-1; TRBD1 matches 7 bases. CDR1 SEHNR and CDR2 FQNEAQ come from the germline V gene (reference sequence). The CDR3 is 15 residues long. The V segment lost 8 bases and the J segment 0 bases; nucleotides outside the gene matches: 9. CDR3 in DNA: TGTGCCAGCTCCCCGGGACAGATAATGAACACTGAAGCTTTCTTT. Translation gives CASSPGQIMNTEAFF.

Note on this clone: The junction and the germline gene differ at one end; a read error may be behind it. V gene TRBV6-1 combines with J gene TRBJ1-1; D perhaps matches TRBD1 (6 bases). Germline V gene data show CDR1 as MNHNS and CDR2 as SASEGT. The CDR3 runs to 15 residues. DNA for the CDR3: TGTGCCAGCAGTGAATGGGGGCGAGGGAACGCTGAAGCTTTCTTT. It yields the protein CASSEWGRGNAEAFF.

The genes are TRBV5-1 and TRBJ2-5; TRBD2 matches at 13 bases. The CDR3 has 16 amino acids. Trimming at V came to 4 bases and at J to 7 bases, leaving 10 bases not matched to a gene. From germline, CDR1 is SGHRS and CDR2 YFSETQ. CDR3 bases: TGCGCCAGCAGCCCCCGGACTAGCGGGAGTGGGGTGACCCAGTACTTC. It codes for CASSPRTSGSGVTQYF.

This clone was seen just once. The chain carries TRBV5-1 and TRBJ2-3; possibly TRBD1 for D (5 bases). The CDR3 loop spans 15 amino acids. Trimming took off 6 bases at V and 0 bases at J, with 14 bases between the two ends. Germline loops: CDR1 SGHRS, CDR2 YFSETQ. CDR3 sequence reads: CASTQRGASTDTQYF. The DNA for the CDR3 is TGCGCCAGCACCCAAAGGGGTGCTAGCACAGATACGCAGTATTTT.

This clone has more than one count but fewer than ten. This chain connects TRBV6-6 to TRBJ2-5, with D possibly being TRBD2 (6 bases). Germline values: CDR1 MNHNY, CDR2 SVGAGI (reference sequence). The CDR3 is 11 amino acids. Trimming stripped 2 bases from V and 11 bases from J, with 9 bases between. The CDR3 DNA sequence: TGTGCCAGCAGTTACGTACGGGAGCAGTACTTC. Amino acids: CASSYVREQYF.